Sequencing of this TCR beta chain was carried out in a study of PD-L1 blockade in urothelial cancer. Overall study context: Analyses were performed on blood at 3 weeks after treatment start (the second dose) and at 6 weeks.

Time point reported: peripheral blood 6 weeks after treatment start. A spike-in of synthetic TCR analog templates was added to each PCR. Sequenced by immunoSEQ multiplex PCR; TCRdb stores in-frame clones only, minus some. The data contain 95,000 to 150,000 clones, around 88% of them singletons. The length of the CDR3 is 15 residues. The V and J ends lost 6 bases and 2 bases respectively, with 16 bases between them. The germline V gene has CDR1 KGHSH and CDR2 LQKENI. The sample consisted of PBMCs, taken around atezolizumab (anti-PD-L1) treatment. This TCR was recovered from a man between 45 and 60 years old with urothelial cancer. The J gene is TRBJ2-5, the V gene TRBV18, with D maybe TRBD1 (5 bases). The CDR3, as DNA: TGTGCCAGCTCGATTCAAGGGGTTGGACAAGAGACCCAGTACTTC. It specifies CASSIQGVGQETQYF.